This passage covers 14 T cell receptor beta chains from one sample sequenced in a study of OX40 agonist ivuxolimab in advanced cancers. Profiling relied on immunoSEQ multiplex PCR, and the TCRdb table lists in-frame clones only, not all of them. The repertoire includes about 19,000 clones, around two thirds of them detected once, and roughly 19% sits in the top ten. Source: CD4+ or CD8+ T cells sorted from blood, taken in a trial of the OX40 agonist ivuxolimab. All receptors derive from an adult with an advanced solid tumor such as melanoma, head and neck, liver or kidney cancer.

A few counts support this clone. The chain has TRBV4-1 and TRBJ2-1; 9 nucleotides line up with TRBD1. The CDR3 runs to 16 residues. Germline CDR1 is MGHRA and CDR2 is YSYEKL. Trimming cost V 3 bases and J 6 bases; bases outside gene matches: 9. The CDR3 coding sequence is TGCGCCAGCAGCCAGCCCGACAGGGGGGAGTTCAATGAGCAGTTCTTC. This codes for CASSQPDRGEFNEQFF.

The V call is TRBV7-9, the J call TRBJ2-3; D gene uncertain. CDR3 length equals 13 residues. Germline CDR1 and CDR2: SEHNR and FQNEAQ (reference sequence). The ends were cut back, 2 bases at V and 4 bases at J, with 7 bases in the middle. The CDR3 sequence: CASSLKGSDTQYF. The CDR3 nucleotides read TGTGCCAGCAGCTTAAAAGGGTCAGATACGCAGTATTTT.

The genes are TRBV6-1 and TRBJ2-1, with TRBD2 matching over 9 bases. Germline values: CDR1 MNHNS, CDR2 SASEGT. The CDR3 contains 14 residues. Trimming cost V 6 bases and J 6 bases; bases outside gene matches: 6. CDR3: CASSIAGAVNEQFF. The CDR3 nucleotides are TGTGCCAGCAGCATAGCGGGAGCAGTCAATGAGCAGTTCTTC.

The chain joins TRBV27 to TRBJ1-1, with D perhaps TRBD1 (5 bases). Trimming shortened V by 6 bases and J by 6 bases, and 14 bases separated the two germline ends. The CDR3 runs to 13 residues. Germline values: CDR1 MNHEY, CDR2 SMNVEV (reference sequence). CDR3 coding DNA: TGTGCCAGCAGGGCAGGGAATTTCGCTGAAGCTTTCTTT. Protein: CASRAGNFAEAFF.

The chain's CDR3 is CASSLVGTGQETQYF. The CDR3 coding sequence is TGTGCCAGCAGTTTGGTTGGGACAGGGCAAGAGACCCAGTACTTC. The chain recombines TRBV28 with TRBJ2-5; TRBD1 agrees at 9 bases. The CDR3 loop spans 15 amino acids. Germline V lookup: CDR1 MDHEN, CDR2 SYDVKM. Trimming removed 3 bases from V and 2 bases from J; junction bases left unmatched: 4.

The J gene is TRBJ1-5, the V gene TRBV7-9; the match to TRBD1 covers 10 bases. Germline values: CDR1 SEHNR, CDR2 FQNEAQ (reference sequence). V lost 5 bases to trimming and J lost 6 bases; unmatched junction nucleotides: 7. The CDR3 is 15 residues long. The CDR3 DNA sequence: TGTGCCAGCAGCGACGGACAGGGGGAGGTTCAGCCCCAGCATTTT. It translates to CASSDGQGEVQPQHF.

The chain couples TRBV6-1 to TRBJ2-1; D ambiguous. The CDR3 has 14 residues. Germline lookup yields CDR1 MNHNS and CDR2 SASEGT. The V and J ends lost 0 bases and 6 bases respectively, with 9 bases between them. The CDR3 DNA reads TGTGCCAGCAGTGAAGCAGGCCAGCTCAATGAGCAGTTCTTC. Its protein product is CASSEAGQLNEQFF.

This clone was picked up a small number of times. The chain carries TRBV30 and TRBJ2-7, with unresolved D. Germline values: CDR1 GTSNPN, CDR2 SVGIG (reference sequence). V lost 0 bases and J 4 bases, leaving 13 bases between the germline ends. This CDR3 has 14 residues. The CDR3 protein is CAWSVGLVGYEQYF. The DNA of the CDR3 is TGTGCCTGGAGTGTCGGTCTAGTTGGTTACGAGCAGTACTTC.

The chain carries TRBV5-1 and TRBJ2-2, with D uncertain. V gave up 1 base and J gave up 6 bases, with 16 bases separating them. The CDR3 has 16 amino acids. The germline gives CDR1 SGHRS, CDR2 YFSETQ. The CDR3 spells CASSLRSMVIPGELFF. CDR3 nucleotides: TGCGCCAGCAGCTTGAGGTCAATGGTGATCCCCGGGGAGCTGTTTTTT.

The chain links TRBV11-3 to TRBJ2-7; no definite D call. Germline values: CDR1 SGHNT, CDR2 YENEEA. The CDR3 covers 13 residues. V was clipped by 5 bases and J by 0 bases, with 8 bases between them. The CDR3 DNA sequence: TGTGCCAGCAGCCAGACCCTCTCCTACGAGCAGTACTTC. Protein product: CASSQTLSYEQYF.

CDR3 in amino acids: CAWEGIGALGTNEKLFF. DNA of the CDR3: TGTGCCTGGGAAGGGATAGGGGCCTTGGGAACTAATGAAAAACTGTTTTTT. This chain uses TRBV30 with TRBJ1-4, with D tentatively TRBD1 (5 bases). Between the trimmed V and J ends, which lost 5 bases and 1 base, there was a span of 20 bases. Looked up from germline, CDR1 is GTSNPN and CDR2 is SVGIG (reference sequence). The CDR3 is 17 amino acids.

This clone was observed a single time. The chain uses TRBV7-8 and TRBJ2-7, with D maybe TRBD1 (6 bases). Between the trimmed V and J ends, which lost 2 bases and 3 bases, there was a span of 11 bases. CDR1 is SGHVS and CDR2 is FQNEAQ in the germline V gene. The CDR3 covers 14 residues. The CDR3 spells CASSLRQGSYEQYF. CDR3 nucleotides: TGTGCCAGCAGCTTAAGGCAGGGGAGCTACGAGCAGTACTTC.

The rearrangement uses TRBV29-1 and TRBJ2-7; D is unresolved. V was pared by 5 bases and J by 1 base, with 9 bases between. Germline-derived CDR1 and CDR2 are SQVTM and ANQGSEA. This CDR3 contains 12 residues. The CDR3 DNA follows: TGCAGCGTTATTGTCGGTTCCTACGAGCAGTACTTC. Amino acids: CSVIVGSYEQYF.

The chain links TRBV29-1 to TRBJ2-5; maybe TRBD2 (6 bases). V was clipped by 3 bases and J by 5 bases, with 13 bases between them. The V gene's germline CDR1 is SQVTM and CDR2 ANQGSEA. The CDR3 length is 13 residues. The DNA of the CDR3 is TGCAGCGTTGATTTATTAGCGGATGAGACCCAGTACTTC. It encodes CSVDLLADETQYF.